This T cell receptor (beta chain) was captured by sequencing in a study of T cells after yellow fever vaccination. Study outcomes and limitations: Post-booster repertoires again held most primary-vaccination clones (about 96% CD4, around 90% CD8).

Between the trimmed V and J ends, which lost 0 bases and 1 base, there was a span of 4 bases. This CDR3 contains 13 residues. CDR1 is SGDLS, CDR2 YYNGEE, per germline. For TCR, cDNA came from 5'RACE template switching, which added a universal primer site and UMIs. One entry per CDR3 protein results from TCRdb running MiXCR on the 5' RACE reads. The sample holds roughly 350,000 distinct CDR3 sequences, 4.1% seen once. This clonotype was seen ten or more times. The antigen remains undetermined. V usage is TRBV9 and J usage is TRBJ1-1; D unclear. Specimen: PBMCs, collected 5 days after the yellow fever booster vaccination. The receptor was derived from a man between 18 and 35 years old who received the YFV17D yellow fever vaccine. CDR3 nucleotides: TGTGCCAGCAGCGTAGAGTGGAACACTGAAGCTTTCTTT. Residues: CASSVEWNTEAFF.